This TCR beta chain is drawn from a study of cytomegalovirus exposure and HLA in healthy donors. Findings of the study overall: With later analysis, a missense DCLRE1C variant became linked to TCR beta V- and J-gene trimming. In a later analysis, TCR association rates varied by HLA locus: DRB1 most, HLA-C fewest.

PCR primers comprised 60 Vbeta and 13 Jbeta primers. Profiled with immunoSEQ multiplex PCR; TCRdb holds only in-frame clones, not every one. The table shows about 130,000 clones, with about four fifths occurring only once. The CDR3 consists of 13 residues. V was shortened by 8 bases and J by 3 bases, with 11 bases between the two germline ends. From germline, CDR1 is LNHDA and CDR2 SQIVND (reference sequence). Concerning this clone: Its target is unknown.

The sequenced material came from PBMCs. This receptor was taken from a woman in her thirties or forties in good health and CMV-seronegative. The V gene is TRBV19, the J gene TRBJ2-1, with a weak D call TRBD2 (6 bases). CDR3 residues: CASSSDRYNEQFF. The DNA of the CDR3 is TGTGCCAGTTCTAGCGACCGCTACAATGAGCAGTTCTTC.